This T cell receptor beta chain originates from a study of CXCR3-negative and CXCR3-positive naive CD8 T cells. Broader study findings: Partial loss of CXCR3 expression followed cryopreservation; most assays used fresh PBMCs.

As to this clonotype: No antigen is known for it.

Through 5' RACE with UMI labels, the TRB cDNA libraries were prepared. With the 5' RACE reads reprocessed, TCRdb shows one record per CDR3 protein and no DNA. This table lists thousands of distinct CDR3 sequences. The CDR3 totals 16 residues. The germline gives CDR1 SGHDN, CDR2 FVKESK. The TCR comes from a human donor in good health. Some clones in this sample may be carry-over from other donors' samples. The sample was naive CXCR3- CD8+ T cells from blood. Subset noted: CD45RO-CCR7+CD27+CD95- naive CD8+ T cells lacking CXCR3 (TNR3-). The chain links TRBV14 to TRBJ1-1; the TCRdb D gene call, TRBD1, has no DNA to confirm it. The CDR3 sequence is CASSQGTTSENTEAFF.